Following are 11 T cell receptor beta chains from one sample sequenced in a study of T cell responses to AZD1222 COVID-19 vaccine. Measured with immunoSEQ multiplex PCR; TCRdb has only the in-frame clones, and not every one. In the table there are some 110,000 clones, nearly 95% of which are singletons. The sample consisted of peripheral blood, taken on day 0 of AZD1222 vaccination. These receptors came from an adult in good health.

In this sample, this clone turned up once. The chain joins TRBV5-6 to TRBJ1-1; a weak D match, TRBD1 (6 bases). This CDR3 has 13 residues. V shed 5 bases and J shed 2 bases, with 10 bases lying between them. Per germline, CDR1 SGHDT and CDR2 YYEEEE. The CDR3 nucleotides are TGTGCCAGCAGTCAGGACAGTAACACTGAAGCTTTCTTT. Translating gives CASSQDSNTEAFF. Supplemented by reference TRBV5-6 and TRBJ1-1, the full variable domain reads DAGVTQSPTHLIKTRGQQVTLRCSPKSGHDTVSWYQQALGQGPQFIFQYYEEEERQRGNFPDRFSGHQFPNYSSELNVNALLLGDSALYLCASSQDSNTEAFFGQGTRLTVV.

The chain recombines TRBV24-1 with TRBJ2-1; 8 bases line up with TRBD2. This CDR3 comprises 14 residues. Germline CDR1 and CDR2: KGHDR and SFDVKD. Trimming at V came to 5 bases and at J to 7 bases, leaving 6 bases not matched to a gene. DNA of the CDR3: TGTGCCACCAGTGCTTTCGGGAGGGAAAATGAGCAGTTCTTC. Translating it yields CATSAFGRENEQFF.

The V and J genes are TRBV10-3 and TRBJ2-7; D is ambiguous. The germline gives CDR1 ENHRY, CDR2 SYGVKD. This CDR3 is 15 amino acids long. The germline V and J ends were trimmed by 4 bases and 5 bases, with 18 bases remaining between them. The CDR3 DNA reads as TGTGCCATCAGTGGACCGGACCCTATTGTCAACGAGCAGTACTTC. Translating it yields CAISGPDPIVNEQYF.

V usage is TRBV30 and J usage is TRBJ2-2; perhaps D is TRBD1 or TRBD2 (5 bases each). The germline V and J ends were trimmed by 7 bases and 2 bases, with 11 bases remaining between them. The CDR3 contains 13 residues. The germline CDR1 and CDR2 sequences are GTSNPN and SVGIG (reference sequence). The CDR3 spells CASTGTNTGELFF. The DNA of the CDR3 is TGTGCCTCAACCGGGACCAACACCGGGGAGCTGTTTTTT. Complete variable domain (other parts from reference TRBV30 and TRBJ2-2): SQTIHQWPATLVQPVGSPLSLECTVEGTSNPNLYWYRQAAGRGLQLLFYSVGIGQISSEVPQNLSASRPQDRQFILSSKKLLLSDSGFYLCASTGTNTGELFFGEGSRLTVL.

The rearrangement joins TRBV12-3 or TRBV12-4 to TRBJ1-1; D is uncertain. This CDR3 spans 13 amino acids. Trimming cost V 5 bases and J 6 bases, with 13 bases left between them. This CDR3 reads CASSGYSAAEAFF. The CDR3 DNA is TGTGCCAGCAGTGGGTACAGTGCCGCTGAAGCTTTCTTT.

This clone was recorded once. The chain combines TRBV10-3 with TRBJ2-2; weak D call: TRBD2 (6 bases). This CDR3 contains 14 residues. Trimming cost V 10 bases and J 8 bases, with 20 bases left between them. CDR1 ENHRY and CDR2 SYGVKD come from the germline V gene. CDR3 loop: CATGTAPRRGELFF. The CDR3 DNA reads TGTGCCACCGGGACTGCCCCCCGTAGAGGGGAGCTGTTTTTT.

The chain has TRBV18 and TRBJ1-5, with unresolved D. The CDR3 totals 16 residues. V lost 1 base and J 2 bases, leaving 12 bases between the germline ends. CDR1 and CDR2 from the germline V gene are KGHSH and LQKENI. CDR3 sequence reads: CASSPRDVRGNQPQHF. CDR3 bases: TGTGCCAGCTCACCACGAGATGTCAGAGGCAATCAGCCCCAGCATTTT.

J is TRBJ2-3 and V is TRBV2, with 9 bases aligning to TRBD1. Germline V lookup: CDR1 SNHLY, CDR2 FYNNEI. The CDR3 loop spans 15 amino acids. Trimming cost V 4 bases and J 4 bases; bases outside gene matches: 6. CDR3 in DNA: TGTGCCAGCAGTGCGCACACAGGGGGCGCAGATACGCAGTATTTT. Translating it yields CASSAHTGGADTQYF.

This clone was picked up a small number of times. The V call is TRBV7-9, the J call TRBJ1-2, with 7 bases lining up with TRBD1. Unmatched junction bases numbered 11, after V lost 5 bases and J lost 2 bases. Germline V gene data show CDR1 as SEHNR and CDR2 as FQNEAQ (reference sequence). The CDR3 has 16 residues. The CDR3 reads CASSPRQGLLNYGYTF. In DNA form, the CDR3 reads TGTGCCAGCAGCCCAAGACAGGGTCTCCTAAACTATGGCTACACCTTC.

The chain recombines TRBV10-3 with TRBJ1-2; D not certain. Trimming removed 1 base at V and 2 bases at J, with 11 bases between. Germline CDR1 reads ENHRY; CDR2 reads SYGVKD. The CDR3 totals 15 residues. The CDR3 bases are TGTGCCATCAGTGAGTTGTCGGGGAAAAACTATGGCTACACCTTC. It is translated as CAISELSGKNYGYTF.

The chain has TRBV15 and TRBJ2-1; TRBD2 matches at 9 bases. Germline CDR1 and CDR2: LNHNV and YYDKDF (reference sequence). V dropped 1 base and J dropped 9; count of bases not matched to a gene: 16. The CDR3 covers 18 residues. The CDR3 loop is CATSRGWGAGGSRGEQFF. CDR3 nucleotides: TGTGCCACCAGCAGAGGCTGGGGGGCGGGAGGGTCTAGGGGTGAGCAGTTCTTC.